This TCR beta chain was sequenced for a study of shared clonotypes between healthy human individuals. Germline CDR1 and CDR2: MNHEY and SMNVEV (reference sequence). The trim removed 6 bases at V and 2 bases at J, leaving 8 bases unmatched. The CDR3 is 15 amino acids. In regard to this clone: Its antigen is still unknown.

Study-level points and caveats: Generation probability values for non-shared clonotypes were lower than those for clonotypes shared by all four donors.

Deep-level settings were used for running the assay. Profiled with immunoSEQ multiplex PCR; TCRdb holds only in-frame clones, not every one. Of about 2.1 million clones in the sample, roughly 93% were seen once. Terminally differentiated effector memory CD45RA+ cells were left out of the naive CD8 fraction, which was CD45RO-negative and positively selected for CCR7. The chain is built from TRBV27 and TRBJ2-7; 9 bases line up with TRBD1. Sequencing was done on a sample of naive CD8+ T cells from PBMCs. This clonotype was obtained from a young man in good health. Some clones in this sample may be carry-over from other donors' samples. The CDR3 DNA reads as TGTGCCAGCAGCCACTCCCGGGACAGGGCCTACGAGCAGTACTTC. Its translation is CASSHSRDRAYEQYF.